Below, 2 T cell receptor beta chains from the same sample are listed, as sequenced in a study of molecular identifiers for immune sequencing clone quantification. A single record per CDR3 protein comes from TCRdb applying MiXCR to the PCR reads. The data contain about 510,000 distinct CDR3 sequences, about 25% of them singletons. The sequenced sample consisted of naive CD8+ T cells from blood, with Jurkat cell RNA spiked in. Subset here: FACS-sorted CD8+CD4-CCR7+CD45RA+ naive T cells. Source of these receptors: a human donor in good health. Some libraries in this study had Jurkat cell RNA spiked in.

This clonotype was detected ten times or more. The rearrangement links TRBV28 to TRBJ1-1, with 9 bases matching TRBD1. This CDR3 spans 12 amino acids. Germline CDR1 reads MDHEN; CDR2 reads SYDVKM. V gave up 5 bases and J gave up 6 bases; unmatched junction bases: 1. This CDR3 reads CASSRDRAEAFF. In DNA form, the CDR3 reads TGTGCCAGCAGTCGGGACAGGGCTGAAGCTTTCTTT.

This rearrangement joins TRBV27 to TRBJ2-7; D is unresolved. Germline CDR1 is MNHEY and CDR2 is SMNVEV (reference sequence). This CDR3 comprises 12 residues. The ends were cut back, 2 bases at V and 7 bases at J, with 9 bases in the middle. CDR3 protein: CASSLSVREQYF. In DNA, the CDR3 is TGTGCCAGCAGTTTAAGTGTGAGAGAGCAGTACTTC.